These T cell receptor beta chains were read from a single sample in a study of blood T cell repertoires in COVID-19. Profiled with immunoSEQ multiplex PCR; TCRdb holds only in-frame clones, not every one. This sample carries 300,000 to 350,000 clones, 90% of them seen once, and the ten largest clones take roughly 2.9%. Sequenced input: peripheral blood. The receptors were gathered from a woman aged 30 to 39 with COVID-19, enrolled during active disease. Each CDR3 is given with its conserved first and last residue. Fields, in order: clone size, D gene, J gene, V gene, CDR3 protein, CDR3 DNA. D genes are given only for firm matches. Clone size is not always given. Where it is, it says once, few, many or a class for expanded clones.

- TRBD2 TRBJ2-1 TRBV27 CASSPGTSPQLAYNEQFF TGTGCCAGCAGTCCCGGGACTAGCCCACAACTAGCCTACAATGAGCAGTTCTTC
- - TRBJ1-2 TRBV5-1 CASSLGYRTRDGYTF TGCGCCAGCAGCTTGGGATACCGGACTCGGGATGGCTACACCTTC
- - TRBJ1-1 TRBV6-4 CASSGGRDTEAFF TGTGCCAGCAGTGGAGGCAGGGACACTGAAGCTTTCTTT
- - TRBJ1-3 TRBV10-3 CAISELWTASSGNTIYF TGTGCCATCAGTGAGCTTTGGACAGCCAGCTCTGGAAACACCATATATTTT
- TRBD2 TRBJ2-2 TRBV5-1 CASSLPTSGVNTGELFF TGCGCCAGCAGCCTACCGACTAGCGGGGTAAACACCGGGGAGCTGTTTTTT
- - TRBJ1-6 TRBV25-1 CASSESGGSSYNSPLHF TGTGCCAGCAGTGAATCAGGCGGGAGCTCCTATAATTCACCCCTCCACTTT
- TRBD1 TRBJ1-1 TRBV19 CASRDRGNTEAFF TGTGCCAGCCGGGACAGGGGGAACACTGAAGCTTTCTTT
few TRBD1 TRBJ1-2 TRBV7-2 CASSTRGYNYGYTF TGTGCCAGCAGCACCAGGGGGTATAACTATGGCTACACCTTC
- - TRBJ1-1 TRBV28 CASSPSGSMNTEAFF TGTGCCAGCAGCCCTTCAGGGTCAATGAACACTGAAGCTTTCTTT
- - TRBJ1-6 TRBV11-2 CASSLDLSSPLHF TGTGCCAGCAGCTTAGATCTGAGTTCACCCCTCCACTTT
- TRBD2 TRBJ2-7 TRBV3-1/TRBV3-2 CASSQGTSGSYEQYF TGTGCCAGCAGCCAAGGGACTAGCGGGAGTTACGAGCAGTACTTC